This passage covers 12 T cell receptor beta chains from one sample sequenced in a study of early T cells in non-severe SARS-CoV-2 infection. TCRdb called the 5' RACE reads again in MiXCR, with one record for every CDR3 protein. The table lists under 85,000 distinct CDR3 sequences, 14% of them singletons. The sequenced sample consisted of whole blood. Receptors originate from an adult who was a healthcare worker with PCR-confirmed SARS-CoV-2 infection or an uninfected control (not recorded which).

The chain combines TRBV12-3 or TRBV12-4 with TRBJ1-3; possibly TRBD1 for D (5 bases). Between the trimmed V and J ends, which lost 6 bases and 8 bases, there was a span of 14 bases. The CDR3 is 13 amino acids. CDR3 nucleotides: TGTGCCAGCAGACTCGGGGGGTTTTACACCATATATTTT. It codes for CASRLGGFYTIYF.

This clonotype was detected many times. This rearrangement joins TRBV6-5 to TRBJ1-1; D not resolved. Trimming cost V 6 bases and J 1 base, with 3 bases left between them. Germline lookup yields CDR1 MNHEY and CDR2 SVGAGI. This CDR3 is 11 amino acids long. In nucleotides, the CDR3 is TGTGCCAGCAGGCGGAACACTGAAGCTTTCTTT. It codes for CASRRNTEAFF.

The rearrangement uses TRBV19 and TRBJ1-4; D is ambiguous. The CDR3 spans 13 residues. Germline CDR1 and CDR2: LNHDA and SQIVND (reference sequence). V lost 3 bases, J lost 5 bases, and 7 bases lay in between. This CDR3 reads CASSIIRNEKLFF. The CDR3 nucleotides read TGTGCCAGTAGTATTATCCGAAATGAAAAACTGTTTTTT.

This clonotype was picked up a small number of times. This chain uses TRBV12-3 or TRBV12-4 with TRBJ2-5; D gene unclear. The CDR3 length is 10 residues. V lost 3 bases and J lost 7, with 3 bases in between. In DNA, the CDR3 is TGTGCCAGCAGTTTCGGGACCCAGTACTTC. Its translation: CASSFGTQYF.

V and J are TRBV5-6 and TRBJ2-7; 7 bases match TRBD1. The CDR3 runs 13 residues. CDR1 is SGHDT, CDR2 YYEEEE, per germline. J was trimmed by 2 bases and V by 4 bases; bases with no gene match: 3. The CDR3 nucleotides read TGTGCCAGCAGCCCCGGGACAGCCTACGAGCAGTACTTC. Amino acids: CASSPGTAYEQYF.

This clonotype has ten or more counts. The CDR3 is CASSVHYEQYF. CDR3 DNA: TGTGCCAGCAGCGTCCACTACGAGCAGTACTTC. The rearrangement joins TRBV6-6 to TRBJ2-7; no reliable D call. The CDR3 has 11 amino acids. Looked up from germline, CDR1 is MNHNY and CDR2 is SVGAGI (reference sequence). With 6 bases removed from V and 3 bases from J, the gap between germline ends came to 6 bases.

This sequence joins TRBV7-6 and TRBJ1-4; D remains ambiguous. The CDR3 contains 14 residues. Trimming took 2 bases from V and 3 from J, leaving 7 bases between them. Germline assignment: CDR1 SGHVS and CDR2 FNYEAQ. The CDR3 reads CASSLPSANEKLFF. The CDR3 DNA reads TGTGCCAGCAGCTTACCCTCGGCTAATGAAAAACTGTTTTTT.

This clonotype was detected ten times or more. This chain joins TRBV7-7 and TRBJ2-7; perhaps D is TRBD1 or TRBD2 (5 bases each). V was clipped by 3 bases and J by 6 bases, with 12 bases between them. Germline CDR1 and CDR2: SSHAT and FNYEAQ (reference sequence). The CDR3 is 13 amino acids. The CDR3 DNA reads TGTGCCAGCAGCTTCAGAGAGGGGTTCGAGCAGTACTTC. Its protein product is CASSFREGFEQYF.

This clonotype was observed at least ten times. CDR3 loop: CATSIFRENEQFF. DNA for the CDR3: TGTGCCACCAGCATTTTTAGGGAAAATGAGCAGTTCTTC. V gene TRBV15 combines with J gene TRBJ2-1; D not resolved. V lost 4 bases and J lost 7, with 11 bases in between. CDR1 and CDR2 (germline): LNHNV, YYDKDF (reference sequence). The CDR3 consists of 13 residues.

This clonotype was seen more than once but under ten times. V gene TRBV5-1 combines with J gene TRBJ2-1; TRBD2 matches 14 bases. Germline assignment: CDR1 SGHRS and CDR2 YFSETQ. Trimming cost V 4 bases and J 8 bases; bases outside gene matches: 8. The CDR3 length is 16 residues. In DNA form, the CDR3 reads TGCGCCAGCAGCCAGACTAGCGGGGGGGCCGCCTATGAGCAGTTCTTC. Translation: CASSQTSGGAAYEQFF.

This clonotype was found a few times. This sequence joins TRBV4-2 and TRBJ2-7; D not resolved. V lost 4 bases and J 5 bases, leaving 9 bases between the germline ends. This CDR3 is 12 amino acids long. The V gene's germline CDR1 is LGHNA and CDR2 YNFKEQ. CDR3 sequence (DNA): TGTGCCAGCAGCCTACAGACGGACGAGCAGTACTTC. Protein sequence: CASSLQTDEQYF.

This clonotype was seen only a few times. The V gene is TRBV4-3, the J gene TRBJ2-3; weak D call: TRBD1 (5 bases). The V and J ends lost 3 bases and 0 bases respectively, with 10 bases between them. Germline values: CDR1 LGHNA, CDR2 YSLEER. This CDR3 contains 15 residues. The CDR3 sequence: CASSQGLLSTDTQYF. The CDR3 DNA is TGCGCCAGCAGCCAGGGGCTCCTTAGCACAGATACGCAGTATTTT.